The 11 T cell receptor beta chains below were found in one sample sequenced in a study of shared clonotypes between healthy human individuals. Repertoires were generated with immunoSEQ multiplex PCR, while TCRdb's copy carries only in-frame clones and drops some. Altogether roughly 2.5 million clones are present, over 85% being singletons, with the ten largest covering more than 0.12%. Sequencing used naive CD4+ T cells sorted from blood. Subset here: CD45RA+ positively selected. The receptor set was obtained from a man aged 18-30 years in good health.

This rearrangement joins TRBV28 to TRBJ2-7; 7 nucleotides align to TRBD1. V was clipped by 4 bases and J by 2 bases; unmatched bases: 8. CDR1 is MDHEN, CDR2 SYDVKM, per germline. The length of the CDR3 is 15 residues. Here the CDR3 reads CASSSFSGQTYEQYF. The CDR3 region has the DNA TGTGCCAGCAGTTCCTTTTCGGGACAGACCTACGAGCAGTACTTC.

Note on this clone: The junction shows a germline mismatch at one end, possibly a read error. The chain couples TRBV7-9 to TRBJ1-1; 11 nucleotides line up with TRBD1. Germline-derived CDR1 and CDR2 are SEHNR and FQNEAQ (reference sequence). This CDR3 has 10 residues. CDR3 protein: CASSIGQGAF. DNA of the CDR3: TGTGCCAGCAGCATCGGACAGGGGGCCTTT. The variable domain in full, with the rest retrieved from reference TRBV7-9 and TRBJ1-1, is DTGVSQNPRHKITKRGQNVTFRCDPISEHNRLYWYRQTLGQGPEFLTYFQNEAQLEKSRLLSDRFSAERPKGSFSTLEIQRTEQGDSAMYLCASSIGQGAFGQGTRLTVV.

The rearrangement uses TRBV25-1 and TRBJ1-3; D is ambiguous. In germline, CDR1 is MGHDK, CDR2 SYGVNS. This CDR3 region has 14 residues. Trimming pared 3 bases from V and 0 bases from J, leaving 6 bases between. The CDR3 DNA follows: TGTGCCAGCAGTGAGCGGGCCTCTGGAAACACCATATATTTT. Residues: CASSERASGNTIYF.

CDR3 amino acids: CASSQDHWTSGETQYF. CDR3 in DNA: TGCGCCAGCAGCCAAGATCACTGGACTTCCGGAGAGACCCAGTACTTC. This rearrangement joins TRBV4-1 to TRBJ2-5; maybe TRBD2 (5 bases). CDR1 is MGHRA, CDR2 YSYEKL, per germline. The CDR3 totals 16 residues. V was trimmed by 0 bases and J by 4 bases, leaving 15 bases between them.

This chain links TRBV19 with TRBJ2-3; D ambiguous. Germline assignment: CDR1 LNHDA and CDR2 SQIVND (reference sequence). V was clipped by 10 bases and J by 1 base, with 12 bases between them. The CDR3 extends over 13 amino acids. CDR3 loop: CATRKAGTDTQYF. CDR3 coding DNA: TGTGCCACCCGAAAGGCCGGCACAGATACGCAGTATTTT.

CDR3 in DNA: TGTGCCAGCAGTTATTACTCCGGGGGGGGCGGCTACACCTTC. It yields the protein CASSYYSGGGGYTF. The chain combines TRBV6-5 with TRBJ1-2; D perhaps matches TRBD1 (6 bases). The CDR3 runs to 14 residues. CDR1 MNHEY and CDR2 SVGAGI come from the germline V gene. The ends were cut back, 3 bases at V and 8 bases at J, with 16 bases in the middle.

The rearrangement links TRBV29-1 to TRBJ1-4; tentative D call: TRBD1 (5 bases). This CDR3 spans 11 amino acids. V lost 1 base, J lost 16 bases, and 13 bases lay in between. Germline values: CDR1 SQVTM, CDR2 ANQGSEA. CDR3 sequence (DNA): TGCAGCGTTGAAGTAGGGGTCGCGCAGTTTTTT. The encoded protein is CSVEVGVAQFF.

The rearrangement uses TRBV7-6 and TRBJ2-2, with 9 nucleotides matching TRBD1. Germline lookup yields CDR1 SGHVS and CDR2 FNYEAQ. Trimming removed 1 base from V and 2 bases from J; junction bases left unmatched: 5. The CDR3 is 17 residues long. CDR3: CASSLVPGQGNTGELFF. For the CDR3, the DNA is TGTGCCAGCAGCTTAGTTCCGGGACAGGGAAACACCGGGGAGCTGTTTTTT.

This chain connects TRBV5-4 to TRBJ2-4; 9 bases line up with TRBD1. The V gene end was trimmed by 4 bases and the J gene end by 7 bases; junction bases not matched to a gene: 6. Germline assignment: CDR1 SGHNT and CDR2 YYREEE (reference sequence). The CDR3 is 14 amino acids. CDR3 sequence: CASSPGDRENIQYF. CDR3 bases: TGTGCCAGCAGCCCGGGGGACAGGGAGAACATTCAGTACTTC.

The chain employs TRBV4-1 and TRBJ2-3, with 14 bases that match TRBD2. Germline V gene lookup returns CDR1 MGHRA and CDR2 YSYEKL. CDR3 length: 18 amino acids. V was pared by 3 bases and J by 0 bases, with 5 bases of the junction left unmatched. The CDR3 sequence: CASSQTSGRESSTDTQYF. The CDR3 coding sequence is TGCGCCAGCAGCCAGACTAGCGGGAGGGAATCTAGCACAGATACGCAGTATTTT.

With regard to this clone: Other DNA sequences of this sample code for an identical CDR3. V and J are TRBV18 and TRBJ2-7; no clear D gene. The CDR3 runs 13 residues. Trimming took off 1 base at V and 1 base at J, with 5 bases between the two ends. Per the germline V gene, CDR1 is KGHSH and CDR2 is LQKENI. The DNA of the CDR3 is TGTGCCAGCTCACCACTAGGGTCCTACGAGCAGTACTTC. This encodes CASSPLGSYEQYF. Looking up the rest from reference TRBV18 and TRBJ2-7 gives the full variable domain: NAGVMQNPRHLVRRRGQEARLRCSPMKGHSHVYWYRQLPEEGLKFMVYLQKENIIDESGMPKERFSAEFPKEGPSILRIQQVVRGDSAAYFCASSPLGSYEQYFGPGTRLTVT.